The 3 T cell receptor beta chains below come from one sample, sequenced in a study of T cells in Graves' hyperthyroidism and ophthalmopathy. Authors of the study amplified TCR beta CDR3 regions from RNA transcripts. Primed by the HTBI set, a first-round RT-PCR was run on the TCR CDR3. Each CDR3 protein gets one entry after TCRdb re-called the multiplex PCR reads with MiXCR. The table shows about 400,000 distinct CDR3 sequences, with around 15% occurring only once. The sample was blood. The receptors were sampled from a woman aged 60 to 75 with Graves' ophthalmopathy.

This clonotype showed up just once. A much larger clone lies a single base off, so this may be a read error. The genes are TRBV10-3 and TRBJ2-7, with D possibly being TRBD1 or TRBD2 (5 bases each). In germline, CDR1 is ENHRY, CDR2 SYGVKD. The CDR3 loop spans 14 amino acids. The CDR3 coding sequence is TGTGGCATCACATCGGGACCAAGCTCCTACGAGCAGTACTTC. This sequence encodes CGITSGPSSYEQYF.

This clonotype occurred a few times. This chain uses TRBV5-8 with TRBJ2-5; D gene ambiguous. Trimming removed 4 bases at V and 4 bases at J, with 11 bases between. The CDR3 consists of 13 residues. Germline V CDR1 and CDR2: SGHTS, YDEGEE. The CDR3 DNA sequence: TGTGCCAGCAGCCATAGTCGACTAGAGACCCAGTACTTC. This gives the protein CASSHSRLETQYF. The full variable domain, its missing parts supplied by reference TRBV5-8 and TRBJ2-5, is EAGVTQSPTHLIKTRGQQATLRCSPISGHTSVYWYQQALGLGLQFLLWYDEGEERNRGNFPPRFSGRQFPNYSSELNVNALELEDSALYLCASSHSRLETQYFGPGTRLLVL.

This clonotype appeared a few times. V usage is TRBV20-1 and J usage is TRBJ2-7, with 9 bases lining up with TRBD1. The trim removed 4 bases at V and 2 bases at J, leaving 3 bases unmatched. The CDR3 length is 13 residues. From germline, CDR1 is DFQATT and CDR2 SNEGSKA (reference sequence). The CDR3 region has the DNA TGCAGTGCTACCTGGGACAGGGCCTACGAGCAGTACTTC. The encoded protein is CSATWDRAYEQYF.